This TCR beta chain appears in the sequencing data of a study of T cells after yellow fever vaccination. This clonotype was seen more than once but under ten times. The antigen is unknown. Study-wide points: There was a small share of clonotypes that showed up in both the CD4 and CD8 compartments. Faster peaking, at day 5 versus 15, marked a secondary response that was weaker. Reappearing after the booster were most of the clones from primary vaccination (approximately 96% CD4, around 88% CD8).

TCRdb redid the calling of the 5' RACE reads with MiXCR, one entry per CDR3 protein. The data hold roughly 330,000 distinct CDR3 sequences, with approximately 7% observed a single time. Germline CDR1 is SGHRS and CDR2 is YFSETQ. V shed 2 bases and J 5 bases; nucleotides not matched to a gene: 3. The CDR3 contains 14 residues. The sample was PBMCs, taken roughly 46 days after the first yellow fever vaccination. The chain uses TRBV5-1 and TRBJ1-4; 7 positions match TRBD1. The clonotype originates from a young man who received the YFV17D yellow fever vaccine. The CDR3 nucleotides are TGCGCCAGCAGCTTTTCGACAGGGAATGAAAAACTGTTTTTT. Protein sequence: CASSFSTGNEKLFF.